Presented here are 31 T cell receptor beta chains from one specimen sequenced in a study of post-analysis software for immune sequencing data. Study findings and constraints: Among four to six TRBV segments more frequent in patients than controls were TRBV5-6, TRBV5-1 and TRBV20-1.

Unique molecular identifiers were built into the TCR beta cDNA libraries. TCRdb recomputed calls from the PCR reads with MiXCR, one row per CDR3 protein. The table shows roughly 540,000 distinct CDR3 sequences, with roughly 34% occurring only once. No cognate antigen is known for these TCRs. Sequencing was performed on blood. The receptors stem from a girl between 2 and 17 years old with multiple sclerosis.

This clonotype was recorded a few times. The chain combines TRBV6-5 with TRBJ2-1; possible D gene TRBD1, 6 bases. Trimming shortened V by 6 bases and J by 3 bases, and 12 bases separated the two germline ends. The CDR3 loop spans 14 amino acids. CDR1 is MNHEY, CDR2 SVGAGI, per germline. The CDR3 loop reads CASRDGQLYNEQFF. CDR3 nucleotide sequence: TGTGCCAGCAGAGATGGACAGCTCTACAATGAGCAGTTCTTC.

The chain joins TRBV29-1 to TRBJ2-7; 13 positions match TRBD2. The CDR3 length is 19 residues. CDR1 SQVTM and CDR2 ANQGSEA come from the germline V gene. The ends lost 0 bases at V and 4 bases at J; junction bases unmatched: 15. DNA for the CDR3: TGCAGCGTTGAAGAGACAGAGATCTTACTAGCGGGGGGGGCGTACGAGCAGTACTTC. It specifies CSVEETEILLAGGAYEQYF.

The chain combines TRBV5-1 with TRBJ2-5; 16 positions agree with TRBD2. CDR1 and CDR2 (germline): SGHRS, YFSETQ. Unmatched junction bases numbered 7, after V lost 5 bases and J lost 0 bases. CDR3 size: 18 residues. This CDR3 reads CASSRGTSGGGYQETQYF. The CDR3 bases are TGCGCCAGCAGTCGCGGGACTAGCGGGGGGGGGTACCAAGAGACCCAGTACTTC.

The chain joins TRBV7-8 to TRBJ2-1; 7 bases line up with TRBD1. Unmatched junction bases numbered 9, after V lost 5 bases and J lost 5 bases. This CDR3 is built from 15 residues. The V gene's germline CDR1 is SGHVS and CDR2 FQNEAQ. The CDR3 loop is CASSQRQGINNEQFF. For the CDR3, the DNA is TGTGCCAGCAGCCAGAGACAGGGAATAAACAATGAGCAGTTCTTC.

With regard to this clonotype: The CDR3 end shows no conserved phenylalanine or tryptophan, and so a read error is likely. The V gene is TRBV28, the J gene TRBJ1-1; 7 bases are shared with TRBD1. Germline lookup yields CDR1 MDHEN and CDR2 SYDVKM. V lost 6 bases, J lost 1 base, and 8 bases stayed unmatched. The CDR3 consists of 15 residues. CDR3 sequence: CASSSSGTENTEAFV. In nucleotides, the CDR3 is TGTGCCAGCAGCTCTTCCGGGACAGAGAACACTGAAGCTTTCGTT.

This clonotype turned up a few times. The rearrangement uses TRBV20-1 and TRBJ2-7; TRBD2 matches 7 bases. The CDR3 loop spans 14 amino acids. J lost 0 bases, V lost 5 bases, and 7 bases had no gene match. CDR1 and CDR2 (germline): DFQATT, SNEGSKA (reference sequence). The CDR3 reads CSASSGGLSYEQYF. The CDR3 DNA reads as TGCAGTGCTTCCTCGGGGGGACTCTCCTACGAGCAGTACTTC.

As concerns this clonotype: An end of the junction does not agree with germline; a read error may underlie this. V is TRBV28 and J is TRBJ1-2, with 8 bases that match TRBD1. The CDR3 is 15 amino acids. CDR1 is MDHEN and CDR2 is SYDVKM in the germline V gene. CDR3 DNA: TGTACCAGCAGTCTGTACACCGGACAGGGCAATGGCTACACCTTC. This codes for CTSSLYTGQGNGYTF.

This clonotype was counted a few times. The chain combines TRBV2 with TRBJ2-5; D is possibly TRBD1 (6 bases). Trimming left V 3 bases short and J 1 base short, with 18 bases between. The CDR3 spans 17 residues. CDR1 is SNHLY and CDR2 is FYNNEI in the germline V gene. DNA for the CDR3: TGTGCCAGCAGTGAGGGACATACGCAGGGGATCCAAGAGACCCAGTACTTC. Encoded protein: CASSEGHTQGIQETQYF.

CDR3 amino acids: CASSTPGLAGDNEQFF. CDR3 nucleotide sequence: TGTGCCAGCAGCACCCCGGGACTAGCGGGGGACAATGAGCAGTTCTTC. V is TRBV7-9 and J is TRBJ2-1, with TRBD2 identical over 14 bases. CDR1 and CDR2 from the germline V gene are SEHNR and FQNEAQ (reference sequence). This CDR3 is built from 16 residues. With V trimmed by 5 bases and J by 5 bases, 5 bases remained unmatched.

This sequence joins TRBV10-2 and TRBJ2-1; D is possibly TRBD1 (6 bases). Germline V gives CDR1 WSHSY, CDR2 SAAADI. The CDR3 runs 15 residues. The V gene lost 4 bases and the J gene lost 7 bases, with 17 bases spanning the gap. CDR3 DNA: TGCGCCAGCAGTGTGGGCAGGGGCTCAGAGAATGAGCAGTTCTTC. As protein: CASSVGRGSENEQFF.

This clonotype was counted only a few times. V and J are TRBV5-1 and TRBJ2-7; the D gene is possibly TRBD1 (5 bases). Looked up from germline, CDR1 is SGHRS and CDR2 is YFSETQ. The V and J ends lost 4 bases and 7 bases respectively, with 12 bases between them. The length of the CDR3 is 12 residues. CDR3 nucleotides: TGCGCCAGCAGCCCCTGGGGCGTGGAGCAGTACTTC. It is translated as CASSPWGVEQYF.

This clonotype was counted only a few times. The chain uses TRBV14 and TRBJ2-1, with D tentatively TRBD2 (7 bases). This CDR3 has 18 residues. Germline V CDR1 and CDR2: SGHDN, FVKESK. V was trimmed by 4 bases and J by 3 bases, leaving 22 bases between them. The CDR3 sequence: CASSPKKGGEGFYNEQFF. DNA of the CDR3: TGTGCCAGCAGCCCGAAGAAAGGGGGGGAAGGCTTCTACAATGAGCAGTTCTTC.

V and J are TRBV2 and TRBJ2-1; no clear D. The CDR3 has 14 residues. Per germline, CDR1 SNHLY and CDR2 FYNNEI. The V end lost 7 bases, the J end lost 6 bases, and 16 bases lay between the germline ends. CDR3 region: CASNQEIGGNEQFF. The CDR3 nucleotides read TGTGCCAGCAATCAAGAAATAGGCGGCAATGAGCAGTTCTTC. Complete variable domain (other parts from reference TRBV2 and TRBJ2-1): EPEVTQTPSHQVTQMGQEVILRCVPISNHLYFYWYRQILGQKVEFLVSFYNNEISEKSEIFDDQFSVERPDGSNFTLKIRSTKLEDSAMYFCASNQEIGGNEQFFGPGTRLTVL.

This chain links TRBV24-1 with TRBJ2-4; tentative D call: TRBD2 (6 bases). TRBJ2-5 explains the end of the DNA better; the J call may be wrong. Germline V gives CDR1 KGHDR, CDR2 SFDVKD. The CDR3 has 14 residues. In DNA, the CDR3 is TGTGCCACCAGTGATCCCGGGAGCACAGAGACCCAGTACTTC. Translating gives CATSDPGSTETQYF.

This chain links TRBV7-9 with TRBJ1-1; TRBD1 matches 9 bases. The length of the CDR3 is 14 residues. Germline lookup yields CDR1 SEHNR and CDR2 FQNEAQ (reference sequence). J was trimmed by 1 base and V by 8 bases; bases with no gene match: 5. CDR3 nucleotide sequence: TGTGCCAGCCTACAGGGGGCGGCGAACACTGAAGCTTTCTTT. This gives the protein CASLQGAANTEAFF.

This clonotype was seen a few times. The genes are TRBV7-9 and TRBJ2-7, with D perhaps assigned TRBD1 or TRBD2 (6 bases each). Deletions cut 3 bases from V and 2 bases from J, with 11 bases between. Looked up from germline, CDR1 is SEHNR and CDR2 is FQNEAQ (reference sequence). The CDR3 runs to 14 residues. In nucleotides, the CDR3 is TGTGCCAGCAGCTTCCCGGGGGCAACCTACGAGCAGTACTTC. Protein product: CASSFPGATYEQYF.

This clonotype was recorded only once. J is TRBJ1-1 and V is TRBV7-2; D is undetermined. CDR3 length: 15 amino acids. V was trimmed by 5 bases and J by 4 bases, leaving 17 bases between them. Per germline, CDR1 SGHTA and CDR2 FQGNSA. CDR3 DNA sequence: TGTGCCAGCAGCAAAGTCATCCCCTGGGTCACTGAAGCTTTCTTT. It codes for CASSKVIPWVTEAFF.

This clonotype was found a few times. The chain couples TRBV14 to TRBJ2-1; 9 bases align to TRBD1. Germline-derived CDR1 and CDR2 are SGHDN and FVKESK. Trimming took 4 bases from V and 4 from J; bases not matched to a gene: 5. The CDR3 consists of 15 residues. CDR3 protein: CASSPMTGGYNEQFF. The CDR3 coding sequence is TGTGCCAGCAGCCCCATGACAGGGGGATACAATGAGCAGTTCTTC.

The genes are TRBV3-1 and TRBJ1-6, with 10 bases aligning to TRBD1. Unmatched junction bases numbered 8, after V lost 4 bases and J lost 5 bases. Looked up from germline, CDR1 is LGHDT and CDR2 is YNNKEL (reference sequence). CDR3 length equals 17 residues. Written as DNA, the CDR3 is TGTGCCAGCAGCCGCCTGCCGGGACAGGGGAATAATTCACCCCTCCACTTT. This codes for CASSRLPGQGNNSPLHF.

V gene TRBV5-1 combines with J gene TRBJ1-1; D remains unclear. CDR3 length: 13 amino acids. CDR1 SGHRS and CDR2 YFSETQ come from the germline V gene. V lost 4 bases and J lost 1, with 8 bases in between. The CDR3 region is CASSRVRNTEAFF. The CDR3 nucleotides read TGCGCCAGCAGCCGGGTACGGAACACTGAAGCTTTCTTT.

J is TRBJ2-7 and V is TRBV7-2; TRBD2 aligns across 7 bases. Germline V gives CDR1 SGHTA, CDR2 FQGNSA. With 3 bases clipped from V and 0 bases from J, the junction kept 5 bases outside the gene matches. The CDR3 runs 15 residues. In nucleotides, the CDR3 is TGTGCCAGCAGCTTGGGAGGGGTTATCTCCTACGAGCAGTACTTC. Amino acid sequence: CASSLGGVISYEQYF.

This clonotype appeared many times. This chain joins TRBV12-3 or TRBV12-4 and TRBJ2-7; D may be TRBD1 (6 bases). Trimming removed 5 bases from V and 5 bases from J, with 10 bases in between. CDR3 size: 12 residues. CDR3: CASSPAGDEQYF. Here the CDR3 DNA reads TGTGCCAGCAGTCCGGCAGGGGACGAGCAGTACTTC.

This clonotype was picked up many times. The chain recombines TRBV7-3 with TRBJ2-5; D remains unclear. CDR1 SGHTA and CDR2 FQGTGA come from the germline V gene. Trimming cost V 5 bases and J 5 bases, with 12 bases left between them. This CDR3 has 13 amino acids. CDR3 region: CASSPPGRETQYF. DNA of the CDR3: TGTGCCAGCAGCCCACCCGGGCGGGAGACCCAGTACTTC. The full variable domain, in which reference TRBV7-3 and TRBJ2-5 provide the parts outside the CDR3, is GAGVSQTPSNKVTEKGKYVELRCDPISGHTALYWYRQSLGQGPEFLIYFQGTGAADDSGLPNDRFFAVRPEGSVSTLKIQRTERGDSAVYLCASSPPGRETQYFGPGTRLLVL.

The table lists this clonotype with a few counts. The chain has TRBV5-1 and TRBJ2-1; weak D call: TRBD1 (6 bases). CDR1 is SGHRS and CDR2 is YFSETQ in the germline V gene. Trimming removed 1 base at V and 15 bases at J, with 14 bases between. The CDR3 has 12 amino acids. CDR3 sequence: CASSLRDTERFF. The CDR3 DNA reads TGCGCCAGCAGCTTGAGGGACACGGAGAGGTTCTTC.

This clonotype showed up many times. The rearrangement uses TRBV6-5 and TRBJ2-1, with 10 nucleotides matching TRBD2. The CDR3 spans 15 residues. V lost 2 bases and J lost 7; bases outside the gene matches: 5. Germline CDR1 reads MNHEY; CDR2 reads SVGAGI. The CDR3 nucleotides read TGTGCCAGCAGTTACGGAGCGGGGGGGCGTAATGAGCAGTTCTTC. This sequence encodes CASSYGAGGRNEQFF.

V usage is TRBV20-1 and J usage is TRBJ2-1, with a possible D match to TRBD2 (6 bases). Trimming took 5 bases from V and 6 from J, leaving 14 bases between them. CDR1 is DFQATT and CDR2 is SNEGSKA in the germline V gene (reference sequence). The CDR3 is 13 residues long. CDR3 nucleotide sequence: TGCAGTGCTCCGGGACTGGCCCTCAATGAGCAGTTCTTC. It specifies CSAPGLALNEQFF.

This clonotype was observed many times. The chain carries TRBV12-3 or TRBV12-4 and TRBJ2-6; a weak D match, TRBD1 (5 bases). Trimming cost V 5 bases and J 7 bases, with 9 bases left between them. The CDR3 is 13 amino acids. CDR3 loop: CASSRTKANVLTF. The DNA of the CDR3 is TGTGCCAGCAGTCGGACAAAAGCCAACGTCCTGACTTTC.

The gene calls are TRBV12-3 or TRBV12-4 and TRBJ2-5, with a weak D call TRBD2 (6 bases). V lost 8 bases and J lost 2, with 12 bases in between. The CDR3 contains 13 residues. CDR3 protein: CASLKAGQETQYF. The CDR3 bases are TGTGCCAGCCTAAAGGCGGGGCAAGAGACCCAGTACTTC.

This CDR3 is CASCRRFVTEAFF. The CDR3 DNA is TGTGCCAGTTGCAGGAGGTTTGTTACTGAAGCTTTCTTT. This rearrangement joins TRBV19 to TRBJ1-1, with D unresolved. Germline values: CDR1 LNHDA, CDR2 SQIVND (reference sequence). This CDR3 is built from 13 residues. The V gene lost 8 bases and the J gene lost 5 bases, with 15 bases spanning the gap.

This clonotype was seen a handful of times. CDR3 coding DNA: TGTGCCAGCAGTTACGGGTCGAACGAGCAGTACTTC. Protein product: CASSYGSNEQYF. The V call is TRBV6-6, the J call TRBJ2-7; D remains unclear. This CDR3 has 12 amino acids. Germline V gives CDR1 MNHNY, CDR2 SVGAGI (reference sequence). V was clipped by 2 bases and J by 5 bases, with 7 bases between them.

The chain links TRBV7-3 to TRBJ1-1; no clear D. The germline gives CDR1 SGHTA, CDR2 FQGTGA. Trimming pared 4 bases from V and 3 bases from J, leaving 24 bases between. The CDR3 runs 18 residues. For the CDR3, the DNA is TGTGCCAGCAGCTCCACGGGATCCCCTTTGTTTGGAGACACTGAAGCTTTCTTT. Protein: CASSSTGSPLFGDTEAFF.